The next 30 T cell receptor beta chains were all read from a single sample in a study of blood T cell repertoires in COVID-19. Generated by immunoSEQ multiplex PCR, the TCRdb table keeps only in-frame clones and is missing some. The data hold roughly 100,000 clones, with 80% to 90% observed a single time. Sequencing used peripheral blood. The receptors derive from a man in his fifties or sixties with acute or convalescent COVID-19.

This sequence joins TRBV6-1 and TRBJ2-3; 8 bases match TRBD2. Trimming cost V 3 bases and J 5 bases; bases outside gene matches: 4. The germline gives CDR1 MNHNS, CDR2 SASEGT. The CDR3 contains 14 residues. This CDR3 reads CASSEFSGKDTQYF. The CDR3 DNA sequence: TGTGCCAGCAGTGAGTTTAGCGGGAAAGATACGCAGTATTTT.

The chain is built from TRBV10-3 and TRBJ2-5; 13 bases match TRBD2. J was trimmed by 1 base and V by 6 bases; bases with no gene match: 2. The CDR3 runs to 15 residues. Germline V gene sequence: CDR1 ENHRY, CDR2 SYGVKD. CDR3 amino acids: CAISRTSGSQETQYF. For the CDR3, the DNA is TGTGCCATCAGCCGGACTAGCGGGAGCCAAGAGACCCAGTACTTC.

This chain uses TRBV7-6 with TRBJ1-6; 11 bases are a match to TRBD1. Germline-derived CDR1 and CDR2 are SGHVS and FNYEAQ. This CDR3 has 15 residues. The trim removed 0 bases at V and 9 bases at J, leaving 1 base unmatched. The CDR3 loop is CASSLADRGRSPLHF. For the CDR3, the DNA is TGTGCCAGCAGCTTAGCGGACAGGGGGCGTTCACCCCTCCACTTT. The whole variable domain, filled in from reference TRBV7-6 and TRBJ1-6, reads GAGVSQSPRYKVTKRGQDVALRCDPISGHVSLYWYRQALGQGPEFLTYFNYEAQQDKSGLPNDRFSAERPEGSISTLTIQRTEQRDSAMYRCASSLADRGRSPLHFGNGTRLTVT.

The gene calls are TRBV4-1 and TRBJ2-4, with D possibly TRBD2 on 6 matching bases. Germline-derived CDR1 and CDR2 are MGHRA and YSYEKL. Trimming removed 5 bases from V and 3 bases from J, with 23 bases in between. The CDR3 is 18 residues long. CDR3 sequence: CASSGRGAAGIDKNIQYF. CDR3 nucleotide sequence: TGCGCCAGCAGCGGAAGAGGTGCTGCGGGAATAGACAAAAACATTCAGTACTTC.

The rearrangement uses TRBV6-1 and TRBJ1-5; D unclear. V lost 2 bases and J lost 7, with 6 bases in between. CDR1 and CDR2 from the germline V gene are MNHNS and SASEGT. This CDR3 region has 12 residues. The CDR3 region is CASSELQQPQHF. CDR3 sequence (DNA): TGTGCCAGCAGTGAACTTCAGCAGCCCCAGCATTTT.

The chain joins TRBV4-2 to TRBJ2-3, with D perhaps TRBD1 (6 bases). V was cut by 3 bases and J by 0 bases, with 16 bases left in between. Germline V gene lookup returns CDR1 LGHNA and CDR2 YNFKEQ. The CDR3 consists of 17 residues. The CDR3 nucleotides read TGTGCCAGCAGCCAGTCCGGACAGCTCACTAGCACAGATACGCAGTATTTT. Its translation is CASSQSGQLTSTDTQYF.

The chain is built from TRBV2 and TRBJ1-1; D gene unclear. Germline assignment: CDR1 SNHLY and CDR2 FYNNEI. Deletions cut 8 bases from V and 7 bases from J, with 11 bases between. CDR3 length: 11 amino acids. CDR3 residues: CASALRNEAFF. The CDR3 DNA reads as TGTGCCAGCGCCCTACGCAATGAAGCTTTCTTT.

The chain links TRBV28 to TRBJ1-4; no firm D call. The CDR3 consists of 15 residues. Trimming removed 2 bases from V and 8 bases from J, with 15 bases in between. Looked up from germline, CDR1 is MDHEN and CDR2 is SYDVKM. The CDR3 DNA reads as TGTGCCAGCAGTTTAGTTGGCAAGTCGAGGGAAAAACTGTTTTTT. Protein product: CASSLVGKSREKLFF.

This clone was counted a few times. The rearrangement links TRBV5-1 to TRBJ1-3; D unresolved. The CDR3 sequence is 14 residues long. Germline V lookup: CDR1 SGHRS, CDR2 YFSETQ. Trimming cost V 3 bases and J 1 base, with 8 bases left between them. CDR3 DNA sequence: TGCGCCAGCAGCTCCTCAGGTTCTGGAAACACCATATATTTT. Translation gives CASSSSGSGNTIYF.

The chain carries TRBV6-5 and TRBJ2-7, with TRBD1 identical over 9 bases. V shed 7 bases, J shed 3 bases, and the junction held 10 bases outside the gene matches. The V gene's germline CDR1 is MNHEY and CDR2 SVGAGI. CDR3 length: 15 residues. Written as DNA, the CDR3 is TGTGCCAGCACCCGATCGGGGACAGGGCACTACGAGCAGTACTTC. Its protein product is CASTRSGTGHYEQYF.

The V and J genes are TRBV5-5 and TRBJ2-4; TRBD1 agrees at 9 bases. Germline CDR1 reads SGHKS; CDR2 reads YYEKEE (reference sequence). V lost 6 bases to trimming and J lost 1 base; unmatched junction nucleotides: 14. This CDR3 has 18 residues. In DNA form, the CDR3 reads TGTGCCAGCACCAATCTTTACCGGGACAGGGTTGCCAAAAACATTCAGTACTTC. As protein: CASTNLYRDRVAKNIQYF.

The chain combines TRBV19 with TRBJ1-2; D may be TRBD1 (6 bases). In germline, CDR1 is LNHDA, CDR2 SQIVND (reference sequence). Trimming took 5 bases from V and 5 from J, leaving 18 bases between them. The CDR3 is 15 amino acids. The CDR3 here is CASSGGGTDLYGYTF. DNA of the CDR3: TGTGCCAGTAGTGGCGGGGGCACGGACCTTTATGGCTACACCTTC.

The chain combines TRBV6-5 with TRBJ1-6; 10 nucleotides align to TRBD1. The CDR3 spans 15 residues. The trim removed 5 bases at V and 9 bases at J, leaving 7 bases unmatched. The germline V gene encodes CDR1 MNHEY and CDR2 SVGAGI. Written as DNA, the CDR3 is TGTGCCAGCAGTCGCGACAGGGGGCATGGTTCACCCCTCCACTTT. Amino acid sequence: CASSRDRGHGSPLHF.

On this clone itself: Germline and junction disagree at one end, which may indicate a read error. The V and J genes are TRBV11-2 and TRBJ2-3, with TRBD2 as a possible D gene (5 bases). CDR1 is SGHAT and CDR2 is FQNNGV in the germline V gene. The CDR3 totals 12 residues. Written as DNA, the CDR3 is TGTGCCAGCAGTGCTACCGGGAAGTTGTTTGGTTTT. It is translated as CASSATGKLFGF.

As regards this clone: Sequence at one end of the junction differs from germline and may be a read error. The gene calls are TRBV24-1 and TRBJ1-2; tentatively, D is TRBD1 (6 bases). CDR1 is KGHDR and CDR2 is SFDVKD in the germline V gene. This CDR3 has 12 residues. The CDR3 nucleotides read TGTGCCACCAGTGACCCTCGGGGGGCCCGCCCCTTC. It codes for CATSDPRGARPF.

The rearrangement links TRBV28 to TRBJ2-7, with TRBD2 identical over 7 bases. J lost 6 bases, V lost 3 bases, and 8 bases had no gene match. The length of the CDR3 is 14 residues. Germline lookup yields CDR1 MDHEN and CDR2 SYDVKM. In DNA form, the CDR3 reads TGTGCCAGCAGTTTGGGGGACTATGCTCGCGAGCAGTACTTC. This sequence encodes CASSLGDYAREQYF.

The chain employs TRBV12-5 and TRBJ1-1; D ambiguous. Germline loops: CDR1 LGHNT, CDR2 FRNRAP. The length of the CDR3 is 16 residues. V was trimmed by 6 bases and J by 0 bases, leaving 17 bases between them. In DNA form, the CDR3 reads TGTGCTAGTGGGATACGTGGTGGGCTGATGAACACTGAAGCTTTCTTT. Its translation: CASGIRGGLMNTEAFF.

The J gene is TRBJ2-1, the V gene TRBV4-1; TRBD2 is a possible D gene (5 bases). From germline, CDR1 is MGHRA and CDR2 YSYEKL. V was clipped by 1 base and J by 4 bases, with 11 bases between them. The CDR3 is 15 amino acids. CDR3 bases: TGCGCCAGCAGCCAAGGTAGCGAGTCTTACAATGAGCAGTTCTTC. The encoded protein is CASSQGSESYNEQFF.

The V and J genes are TRBV11-2 and TRBJ2-7; D perhaps matches TRBD1 (6 bases). Germline CDR1 SGHAT, CDR2 FQNNGV. The CDR3 loop spans 15 amino acids. The V and J ends lost 1 base and 3 bases respectively, with 13 bases between them. The CDR3 reads CASSLVVGQSYEQYF. CDR3 nucleotide sequence: TGTGCCAGCAGCTTAGTTGTCGGACAGAGCTACGAGCAGTACTTC.

This clone was found a few times. V gene TRBV10-2 combines with J gene TRBJ2-1, with 10 bases lining up with TRBD2. V trimming: 6 bases; J trimming: 5 bases; junction bases outside the gene matches: 13. Germline V gene data show CDR1 as WSHSY and CDR2 as SAAADI. The CDR3 totals 17 residues. In nucleotides, the CDR3 is TGCGCCAGCAGGGGAATACTAGCGGGGCCCACCGACAATGAGCAGTTCTTC. Its protein is CASRGILAGPTDNEQFF.

V and J are TRBV29-1 and TRBJ1-4; D is possibly TRBD1 (6 bases). The CDR3 is 12 residues long. CDR1 and CDR2 from the germline V gene are SQVTM and ANQGSEA. The V end lost 5 bases, the J end lost 6 bases, and 10 bases lay between the germline ends. CDR3 residues: CSVYRADEKLFF. CDR3 nucleotide sequence: TGCAGCGTTTACAGGGCAGATGAAAAACTGTTTTTT.

The rearrangement links TRBV10-3 to TRBJ2-5, with 8 bases fitting TRBD1. CDR3 length: 12 amino acids. Germline V lookup: CDR1 ENHRY, CDR2 SYGVKD. V was clipped by 9 bases and J by 3 bases; unmatched bases: 3. CDR3 sequence (DNA): TGTGCCATTGGACAGGGTAAAGAGACCCAGTACTTC. This gives the protein CAIGQGKETQYF.

V gene TRBV11-3 combines with J gene TRBJ1-1; D is perhaps TRBD1 (5 bases). V lost 0 bases, J lost 0 bases, and 8 bases lay in between. The CDR3 contains 15 residues. In germline, CDR1 is SGHNT, CDR2 YENEEA. The CDR3 DNA follows: TGTGCCAGCAGCTTAGATTCAGGGATGAACACTGAAGCTTTCTTT. Its translation: CASSLDSGMNTEAFF.

This clone was counted only a few times. The chain employs TRBV5-4 and TRBJ1-2; a possible D gene is TRBD1 (6 bases). Looked up from germline, CDR1 is SGHNT and CDR2 is YYREEE (reference sequence). The CDR3 totals 14 residues. Trimming pared 4 bases from V and 1 base from J, leaving 11 bases between. CDR3 region: CASSPGQINYGYTF. The CDR3 nucleotides read TGTGCCAGCAGCCCCGGACAGATTAACTATGGCTACACCTTC.

CDR3 bases: TGTGCCAGCAGGGCTCGAGCGACAGGGGCCCTTTCTCGAGCTTTCTTT. Translated: CASRARATGALSRAFF. V usage is TRBV28 and J usage is TRBJ1-1; 8 bases match TRBD1. The CDR3 has 16 residues. Germline CDR1 is MDHEN and CDR2 is SYDVKM. The J segment lost 10 bases and the V segment lost 6 bases, leaving 19 bases of the junction unmatched.

V is TRBV5-4 and J is TRBJ2-3; TRBD2 matches 9 bases. CDR1 and CDR2 from the germline V gene are SGHNT and YYREEE (reference sequence). CDR3 size: 15 residues. V lost 6 bases to trimming and J lost 1 base; unmatched junction nucleotides: 6. The CDR3 spells CASNQGGGGTDTQYF. DNA of the CDR3: TGTGCCAGCAACCAGGGCGGGGGGGGCACAGATACGCAGTATTTT.

This clone was detected only a few times. The chain combines TRBV11-3 with TRBJ1-1; D perhaps matches TRBD1 (5 bases). From germline, CDR1 is SGHNT and CDR2 YENEEA. This CDR3 spans 16 amino acids. Deletions cut 1 base from V and 0 bases from J, with 12 bases between. The chain's CDR3 is CASSLVGGAVNTEAFF. CDR3 sequence (DNA): TGTGCCAGCAGCTTAGTTGGTGGGGCTGTGAACACTGAAGCTTTCTTT.

The chain employs TRBV19 and TRBJ1-5; no definite D call. CDR3 length equals 14 residues. Trimming took off 5 bases at V and 4 bases at J, with 12 bases between the two ends. CDR1 is LNHDA, CDR2 SQIVND, per germline (reference sequence). DNA for the CDR3: TGTGCCAGTAGTTGGCCCGGAGGGAATCAGCCCCAGCATTTT. Encoded protein: CASSWPGGNQPQHF.

The chain combines TRBV4-2 with TRBJ2-5; D might be TRBD2 (7 bases). V shed 4 bases and J shed 4 bases, with 25 bases lying between them. In germline, CDR1 is LGHNA, CDR2 YNFKEQ. The length of the CDR3 is 18 residues. In DNA form, the CDR3 reads TGTGCCAGCAGCCCAGTTCCGGGCCCAAGGGGGGGGCCAGAGACCCAGTACTTC. Its protein product is CASSPVPGPRGGPETQYF.

The chain is built from TRBV29-1 and TRBJ2-7; D is perhaps TRBD2 (5 bases). Looked up from germline, CDR1 is SQVTM and CDR2 is ANQGSEA. V was trimmed by 7 bases and J by 2 bases, leaving 9 bases between them. The CDR3 contains 11 residues. CDR3 coding DNA: TGCAGCGCCTCGGAGGCCTACGAGCAGTACTTC. Translating gives CSASEAYEQYF.